The 5 T cell receptor beta chains presented below share a single source sample, sequenced in a study of T cells of healthy individuals. TCRdb independently ran MiXCR on the 5' RACE reads; one entry per CDR3 protein. The sample lists about 41,000 distinct CDR3 sequences, about 4.2% occurring once. The receptors come from a human donor in good health.

This clonotype has ten or more counts. The chain combines TRBV5-5 with TRBJ2-3; perhaps D is TRBD1 or TRBD2 (6 bases each). The CDR3 runs to 15 residues. Germline V gene data show CDR1 as SGHKS and CDR2 as YYEKEE (reference sequence). V lost 4 bases, J lost 5 bases, and 17 bases lay in between. This CDR3 reads CASSAGLSRGDTQYF. Written as DNA, the CDR3 is TGTGCCAGCAGCGCGGGACTCTCCAGGGGAGATACGCAGTATTTT. The complete variable domain, with remaining parts taken from reference TRBV5-5 and TRBJ2-3, reads DAGVTQSPTHLIKTRGQQVTLRCSPISGHKSVSWYQQVLGQGPQFIFQYYEKEERGRGNFPDRFSARQFPNYSSELNVNALLLGDSALYLCASSAGLSRGDTQYFGPGTRLTVL.

This clonotype has a count of ten or more. The J gene is TRBJ2-3, the V gene TRBV6-2 or TRBV6-3, with D unresolved. The CDR3 has 18 residues. Germline CDR1 is MNHEY and CDR2 is SVGEGT. Trimming stripped 7 bases from V and 1 base from J, with 24 bases between. Here the CDR3 reads CASNLRVAGTLRTDTQYF. CDR3 DNA sequence: TGTGCCAGCAATTTACGGGTGGCAGGCACCCTCCGCACAGATACGCAGTATTTT.

This clonotype was detected ten times or more. The V call is TRBV4-3, the J call TRBJ2-7, with unresolved D. The CDR3 covers 16 residues. Trimming left V 0 bases short and J 2 bases short, with 14 bases between. Germline V gene sequence: CDR1 LGHNA, CDR2 YSLEER. The CDR3 loop reads CASSQEVRRPAYEQYF. In DNA, the CDR3 is TGCGCCAGCAGCCAAGAGGTCCGCAGGCCCGCCTACGAGCAGTACTTC.

This clonotype was detected ten times or more. CDR3 bases: TGTGCCAGCAGTCAGGGACTAGCCCAAGAGACCCAGTACTTC. Residues: CASSQGLAQETQYF. This chain links TRBV6-5 with TRBJ2-5; 9 bases are a match to TRBD2. Per germline, CDR1 MNHEY and CDR2 SVGAGI. The CDR3 runs to 14 residues. V was clipped by 5 bases and J by 1 base; unmatched bases: 2.

This clonotype was seen ten or more times. The chain links TRBV7-2 to TRBJ2-3, with unresolved D. Trimming stripped 4 bases from V and 6 bases from J, with 14 bases between. The CDR3 loop spans 14 amino acids. Per germline, CDR1 SGHTA and CDR2 FQGNSA. In DNA form, the CDR3 reads TGTGCCAGCAGCTCGGGCGCCCGGTGGGATACGCAGTATTTT. Its protein product is CASSSGARWDTQYF.